This T cell receptor (beta chain) came from a study of vaccination and CD4 T cells after COVID-19. Study information: At a median around 100 days (range 35 to 161) after diagnosis, post-COVID samples were drawn. Overall study results and limits: Spike mono-reactive clones accounted for 304 of the 307 vaccine-specific clones found in convalescent patients.

V lost 5 bases, J lost 4 bases, and 32 bases lay in between. The CDR3 spans 20 residues. Germline CDR1 is MNHNS and CDR2 is SASEGT. Regarding treatment: roughly 10-day PBMC culture with coronavirus spike peptide pools or control peptides (ViraFEST assay). Sequence data for DNA of cultured CD4+ T cells were generated by the Oncomine TCR Beta short-read assay. Cultured CD4+ T cells were the source of extracted genomic DNA. TCRdb recomputed calls from the PCR reads with MiXCR, one row per CDR3 protein. The table has nearly 15,000 distinct CDR3 sequences, about 77% seen once. A note on this clonotype: Its antigen is undetermined.

V gene TRBV6-1 combines with J gene TRBJ1-2; TRBD1 might be the D (5 bases). This TCR was sampled from a human donor who received a COVID-19 vaccine. Here the sequenced sample was CD4+ T cells from blood, cultured in vitro, taken after SARS-CoV-2 vaccination. The CDR3 DNA follows: TGTGCCAGCAGTCCAACTCGTGACAGTGGGCGCTGGAGTGGTCTCTATGGCTACACCTTC. It is translated as CASSPTRDSGRWSGLYGYTF.